This TCR beta chain was sequenced during a study of blood T cell repertoires in COVID-19. Whole-study context: The cDNA or gDNA used as material had been derived from T cells, B-cell-depleted T cells, or PBMCs.

CDR1 SGHRS and CDR2 YFSETQ come from the germline V gene. CDR3 length: 16 residues. V lost 4 bases and J lost 6; bases outside the gene matches: 15. Under the authors' procedure: Amplification of reference gene primers was used by the study to estimate nucleated cell counts. Generated by immunoSEQ multiplex PCR, the TCRdb table keeps only in-frame clones and is missing some. That table supplies the V and J calls and clone size; D and trimming were determined from the DNA. There are 200,000 to 250,000 clones in the sample; around nine tenths occur only once, and around 6% lies in the top ten. The sample consisted of peripheral blood. The V and J genes are TRBV5-1 and TRBJ1-2; 7 bases agree with TRBD1. The receptor was isolated from a man aged 60-69 years who had recovered from COVID-19. CDR3 bases: TGCGCCAGCAGCCCCCTTCGGGACAGCTTATCCGATGGCTACACCTTC. It translates to CASSPLRDSLSDGYTF.